These 23 T cell receptor beta chains were sequenced from one sample in a study of blood T cell repertoires in COVID-19. Clones were sequenced by immunoSEQ multiplex PCR, and TCRdb holds only the in-frame ones, with some missing. The sample includes 350,000 to 450,000 clones, approximately 89% of them seen just once. The sequencing input was PBMCs or T cells enriched from blood (not recorded which). Receptor source: a man aged 40-55 years in a cohort exposed to, infected with or recovered from COVID-19 (not recorded which).

Here the CDR3 reads CASSSTRVPDTQYF. The CDR3 region has the DNA TGTGCCAGCAGCTCTACTAGGGTCCCAGATACGCAGTATTTT. V usage is TRBV7-3 and J usage is TRBJ2-3; TRBD2 might be the D (5 bases). This CDR3 contains 14 residues. V lost 4 bases and J 4 bases, leaving 12 bases between the germline ends. Germline V gene lookup returns CDR1 SGHTA and CDR2 FQGTGA. Full variable domain (outside the CDR3, taken from reference TRBV7-3 and TRBJ2-3): GAGVSQTPSNKVTEKGKYVELRCDPISGHTALYWYRQSLGQGPEFLIYFQGTGAADDSGLPNDRFFAVRPEGSVSTLKIQRTERGDSAVYLCASSSTRVPDTQYFGPGTRLTVL.

The chain couples TRBV6-5 to TRBJ1-5; unclear D gene. Per germline, CDR1 MNHEY and CDR2 SVGAGI. Between the trimmed V and J ends, which lost 8 bases and 0 bases, there was a span of 11 bases. The CDR3 totals 14 residues. Here the CDR3 DNA reads TGTGCCAGCGGGCCCGGTTATAGCAATCAGCCCCAGCATTTT. Protein product: CASGPGYSNQPQHF.

Here the CDR3 DNA reads TGTGCCAGCAGCCACATCTCCGGGACTAGCGGGAGAAATGAGCAGTTCTTC. This codes for CASSHISGTSGRNEQFF. The chain combines TRBV3-1 (or the pseudogene TRBV3-2) with TRBJ2-1; 14 nucleotides match TRBD2. This CDR3 is built from 17 residues. CDR1 is LGHDT, CDR2 YNNKEL, per germline (reference sequence). J was trimmed by 7 bases and V by 3 bases; bases with no gene match: 8.

CDR3 DNA sequence: TGTGCCAGCAACTATTTCTCTTCCTCCTACGAGCAGTACTTC. Translated, it gives CASNYFSSSYEQYF. V usage is TRBV2 and J usage is TRBJ2-7, with unresolved D. Germline V gene lookup returns CDR1 SNHLY and CDR2 FYNNEI. This CDR3 region has 14 residues. V was pared by 7 bases and J by 0 bases, with 13 bases between.

This rearrangement joins TRBV6-4 to TRBJ2-1; TRBD2 might be the D (6 bases). Trimming pared 4 bases from V and 5 bases from J, leaving 21 bases between. Germline assignment: CDR1 MRHNA and CDR2 SNTAGT. This CDR3 contains 17 residues. The CDR3 DNA sequence: TGTGCCAGCAGTGCATCCCCGGGTAGCGGCCTTAACAATGAGCAGTTCTTC. This sequence encodes CASSASPGSGLNNEQFF.

This clone has just a few counts. V usage is TRBV5-1 and J usage is TRBJ1-1; D perhaps matches TRBD1 (6 bases). This CDR3 contains 16 residues. Deletions cut 4 bases from V and 0 bases from J, with 16 bases between. CDR1 is SGHRS, CDR2 YFSETQ, per germline. DNA for the CDR3: TGCGCCAGCAGCGAAGGGGCGGGGGGCTTGAACACTGAAGCTTTCTTT. This codes for CASSEGAGGLNTEAFF.

The J gene is TRBJ1-1, the V gene TRBV5-1, with 7 bases identical to TRBD1. The V gene end was trimmed by 5 bases and the J gene end by 1 base; junction bases not matched to a gene: 8. CDR3 length equals 15 residues. Germline assignment: CDR1 SGHRS and CDR2 YFSETQ. CDR3 nucleotides: TGCGCCAGCAGTCGATCCGGGACAGCGAACACTGAAGCTTTCTTT. Translation: CASSRSGTANTEAFF.

This clone was seen only once. The chain joins TRBV5-1 to TRBJ1-2; 11 nucleotides match TRBD1. The junction had 9 bases not matched to a gene; V was cut back by 4 bases and J by 7 bases. Germline-derived CDR1 and CDR2 are SGHRS and YFSETQ. This CDR3 region has 15 residues. CDR3 region: CASSVDRGRSSGYTF. The CDR3 nucleotides read TGCGCCAGCAGCGTGGACAGGGGGCGGAGTAGTGGCTACACCTTC.

The V and J genes are TRBV5-1 and TRBJ2-7; 10 positions agree with TRBD2. CDR1 is SGHRS and CDR2 is YFSETQ in the germline V gene. The CDR3 has 14 residues. J was trimmed by 5 bases and V by 5 bases; bases with no gene match: 7. The CDR3 DNA sequence: TGCGCCAGCAGTATAGCGGGAGGAGTCCACGAGCAGTACTTC. Protein: CASSIAGGVHEQYF.

J is TRBJ2-7 and V is TRBV1; the DNA was not compared with TRBD2, the D call given in the table. TRBV1 is tagged as a pseudogene. The CDR3 extends over 14 amino acids. In DNA form, the CDR3 reads TGCACCAGCAGCCAAGGTCTAGCGTGGGCCGAGCAGTACTTC. Translating gives CTSSQGLAWAEQYF.

This clone was recorded at least ten times. The V call is TRBV19, the J call TRBJ1-1; D gene unclear. The CDR3 sequence is 13 residues long. V shed 4 bases and J shed 0 bases, with 6 bases lying between them. Germline loops: CDR1 LNHDA, CDR2 SQIVND (reference sequence). Written as DNA, the CDR3 is TGTGCCAGTAGTAACTACATGAACACTGAAGCTTTCTTT. Residues: CASSNYMNTEAFF.

This chain links TRBV5-1 with TRBJ1-1; 7 bases agree with TRBD1. Germline CDR1 SGHRS, CDR2 YFSETQ. This CDR3 has 14 residues. V lost 7 bases, J lost 4 bases, and 10 bases stayed unmatched. CDR3 amino acids: CASGPTGTATEAFF. The DNA for the CDR3 is TGCGCCAGCGGGCCGACAGGGACGGCCACTGAAGCTTTCTTT. Complete variable domain (other parts from reference TRBV5-1 and TRBJ1-1): KAGVTQTPRYLIKTRGQQVTLSCSPISGHRSVSWYQQTPGQGLQFLFEYFSETQRNKGNFPGRFSGRQFSNSRSEMNVSTLELGDSALYLCASGPTGTATEAFFGQGTRLTVV.

The V call is TRBV6-5, the J call TRBJ2-1, with a tentative D call TRBD2 (6 bases). This CDR3 region has 16 residues. Germline CDR1 MNHEY, CDR2 SVGAGI. V was shortened by 0 bases and J by 0 bases, with 9 bases between the two germline ends. The CDR3: CASSYSPGDSYNEQFF. The CDR3 nucleotides are TGTGCCAGCAGTTACTCACCGGGGGACTCCTACAATGAGCAGTTCTTC.

The chain couples TRBV11-2 to TRBJ2-1, with 7 bases aligning to TRBD1. CDR3 length: 15 amino acids. V was pared by 5 bases and J by 5 bases, with 9 bases of the junction left unmatched. Germline assignment: CDR1 SGHAT and CDR2 FQNNGV. CDR3 residues: CASSPTGDRNNEQFF. The CDR3 coding sequence is TGTGCCAGCAGCCCTACAGGGGATCGAAACAATGAGCAGTTCTTC. The variable domain in full, completed from reference TRBV11-2 and TRBJ2-1, reads EAGVAQSPRYKIIEKRQSVAFWCNPISGHATLYWYQQILGQGPKLLIQFQNNGVVDDSQLPKDRFSAERLKGVDSTLKIQPAKLEDSAVYLCASSPTGDRNNEQFFGPGTRLTVL.

The chain carries TRBV5-1 and TRBJ1-1, with D possibly TRBD1 on 5 matching bases. Trimming took 0 bases from V and 6 from J, leaving 15 bases between them. The CDR3 is made up of 15 amino acids. The germline gives CDR1 SGHRS, CDR2 YFSETQ. The CDR3 loop is CASSLAPSGGAEAFF. For the CDR3, the DNA is TGCGCCAGCAGCTTGGCCCCTTCGGGGGGAGCTGAAGCTTTCTTT.

V usage is TRBV28 and J usage is TRBJ1-2, with a tentative D call TRBD1 (5 bases). In germline, CDR1 is MDHEN, CDR2 SYDVKM. The CDR3 runs to 14 residues. Trimming took 3 bases from V and 4 from J, leaving 12 bases between them. This chain's CDR3 is CASSFDSRVYGYTF. In DNA, the CDR3 is TGTGCCAGCAGTTTCGACTCCAGGGTCTATGGCTACACCTTC.

The chain carries TRBV7-8 and TRBJ2-7, with 11 bases that match TRBD1. Germline CDR1 SGHVS, CDR2 FQNEAQ. J gave up 5 bases and V 5 bases, and 5 bases lay outside the gene matches. The CDR3 consists of 14 residues. The CDR3 sequence: CASSPRTGGHEQYF. The DNA for the CDR3 is TGTGCCAGCAGCCCTAGGACAGGGGGCCACGAGCAGTACTTC.

The chain couples TRBV5-4 to TRBJ2-7; weak D call: TRBD2 (6 bases). The CDR3 totals 13 residues. V lost 1 base and J lost 3, with 8 bases in between. The V gene's germline CDR1 is SGHNT and CDR2 YYREEE (reference sequence). The chain's CDR3 is CASSLYGSYEQYF. The CDR3 DNA is TGTGCCAGCAGCTTGTACGGGAGCTACGAGCAGTACTTC.

The chain combines TRBV30 with TRBJ1-5; D unclear. CDR1 is GTSNPN, CDR2 SVGIG, per germline (reference sequence). The CDR3 sequence is 13 residues long. With 0 bases removed from V and 4 bases from J, the gap between germline ends came to 7 bases. For the CDR3, the DNA is TGTGCCTGGAGTGTAGCCCCAAATCAGCCCCAGCATTTT. Translation gives CAWSVAPNQPQHF.

This chain joins TRBV9 and TRBJ2-1, with 14 bases lining up with TRBD2. With V trimmed by 4 bases and J by 6 bases, 6 bases remained unmatched. Germline CDR1 SGDLS, CDR2 YYNGEE. CDR3 size: 16 residues. The CDR3 nucleotides read TGTGCCAGCAGCTTCGGGACTAGCGGGAGTCGCAATGAGCAGTTCTTC. It yields the protein CASSFGTSGSRNEQFF.

The chain recombines TRBV7-3 with TRBJ2-1; 11 bases fit TRBD1. The CDR3 runs to 13 residues. Germline V gene lookup returns CDR1 SGHTA and CDR2 FQGTGA. Trimming cost V 8 bases and J 6 bases; bases outside gene matches: 3. CDR3 in DNA: TGTGCCAGCGGGACAGGGGGGGCCAATGAGCAGTTCTTC. This codes for CASGTGGANEQFF.

The chain links TRBV5-4 to TRBJ1-1; a weak D match, TRBD1 (5 bases). Germline loops: CDR1 SGHNT, CDR2 YYREEE (reference sequence). V dropped 4 bases and J dropped 3 bases, with 13 bases sitting between them. The CDR3 consists of 14 residues. The CDR3 DNA reads as TGTGCCAGCAGCCGCGTCCCGGGGGACACTGAAGCTTTCTTT. Amino acid sequence: CASSRVPGDTEAFF.

This clone was detected only once. The chain joins TRBV4-1 to TRBJ2-3, with 7 bases identical to TRBD2. The junction had 5 bases not matched to a gene; V was cut back by 1 base and J by 4 bases. CDR3 size: 15 residues. Germline CDR1 and CDR2: MGHRA and YSYEKL. CDR3 in amino acids: CASSQVGLVPDTQYF. The CDR3 DNA reads as TGCGCCAGCAGCCAAGTCGGACTAGTCCCAGATACGCAGTATTTT.